This T cell receptor beta chain derives from a study of Graves' ophthalmopathy and Graves' hyperthyroidism (dated by TCRdb to between 2017 and 2018). Regarding the complete study: Peripheral blood samples were taken at the time of initial diagnosis, before any treatment was given. The study used signatures of the TCR beta repertoire to tell Graves' ophthalmopathy apart from Graves' hyperthyroidism and to predict which patients would progress to ophthalmopathy. In total, some 130 blood samples were TCR-sequenced: approximately 42 ophthalmopathy, about 75 hyperthyroidism and about 17 hyperthyroidism-to-ophthalmopathy patients. To explore V-J signatures distinguishing ophthalmopathy from hyperthyroidism, a discovery set of under 110 patients (fewer than 45 ophthalmopathy, 57 stable hyperthyroidism) was enrolled. The independent validation cohort included 18 to 20 hyperthyroidism patients plus 17 patients who later progressed from hyperthyroidism to ophthalmopathy. T-cell repertoires of thyroid tissue and blood were compared in five or six hyperthyroidism patients. Once sampling was done, hyperthyroidism patients were given methimazole at a starting dose of 30 mg daily, while ophthalmopathy patients were given high-dose intravenous methylprednisolone. The approximately 100 discovery patients were randomly divided into training and test sets at a 7:3 ratio. Overall study outcomes, separate from this receptor: Most of the expanded thyroid clonotypes with a frequency above 0.001 were also detected in blood, and it was suggested that the thyroid immune response may be reflected by blood repertoires. In validation, the model predicted ophthalmopathy progression with 70.59% sensitivity and about 77% specificity; around twelve predicted patients were CT-confirmed with GO in a median of about 6.1 months. In cross-validation, the 13-signature model distinguished ophthalmopathy from stable hyperthyroidism with about 87% sensitivity and almost 83% specificity, and in the test set the corresponding values were approximately 80% and 68%. No statistical method was used to predetermine the sample size, and group allocation was not hidden from the investigators.

CDR1 MRHNA and CDR2 SNTAGT were looked up in the germline V gene. Trimming removed 6 bases from V and 7 bases from J; the gene matches leave 6 bases unexplained. Reading from cysteine to phenylalanine, the CDR3 counts 13 amino acids. The CDR3 DNA has 39 bases and is translated from base 1. About this clonotype itself: What antigen it recognizes has not been identified. Base qualities were left out, and no much larger clone turns up one base away.

Ophthalmopathy patients had moderately to severely active disease, Clinical Activity Score of at least 3, NOSPECS grade of at least 4, and disease duration under 3 months. Patients with other autoimmune diseases, uncontrolled infections, pregnancy or lactation were excluded from the study. Clinical symptoms, serum thyroxine, TRAb, thyroid ultrasound and orbital computed tomography formed the basis of the diagnosis. Using Ficoll-Paque density gradient centrifugation, PBMCs were isolated from roughly 9.2 ml of fresh peripheral blood. Total RNA was extracted with Trizol reagent and quality-checked on an Agilent 2100 Bioanalyzer. TCR beta CDR3 regions were amplified from RNA transcripts for repertoire sequencing. A first-round RT-PCR used HTBI primers with the Qiagen OneStep RT-PCR kit, followed by a second-round multiplex PCR, size selection and purification. Libraries were sequenced on an Illumina HiSeq2000 using paired-end 100 bp reads. The study's processing was this. Reads were processed with SOAPnuke, discarding reads with adapters, uncalled bases, mean Phred below 15, or no exact constant-primer or identifier match. High-quality paired reads were merged with COPE v1.2.5. Clonotypes were defined as unique nucleotide sequences and were aligned to IMGT TRB V, D and J references using MiTCR v1.1. Only V-J combinations with frequency above 0.0001 were analysed, covering over 99% of repertoires. For each V-J combination, a TCR clonal expansion and chaos score was defined as the ratio of F50 clonal expansion to chaos observed in the TCRdist matrix. Welch's t-statistics and random forest were used to reduce features to some 13 V-J combinations, which were fed into a naive Bayes classifier. The similarity between thyroid and blood repertoires was quantified using the Morisita-Horn index. TCRdb applied fastp at Q25 and MiXCR to the public reads, then kept only in-frame beta chains. Merged by CDR3 protein, the rows form single entries marked with the most common genes and DNA. TCRdb's processing, not the authors' own work, is the source of the V and J calls. For this sample there are roughly 500,000 distinct CDR3 sequences; under 15% appear just once. The ten largest account for roughly 9.8% of the sample.

The sample was blood. The clonotype originates from a woman in her twenties or thirties with Graves' ophthalmopathy. Donor details come from another sample of the same person, matched by shared clones. This chain is built from TRBV6-4 and TRBJ1-2; 9 bases in the junction line up with TRBD1. The nucleotide sequence is TGTGCCAGCAGCCCGGACAGGGGAGCTGGCTACACCTTC. Translated, this gives CASSPDRGAGYTF.